These T cell receptor beta chains were read from a single sample in a study of T cells in Graves' hyperthyroidism and ophthalmopathy. A single record per CDR3 protein comes from TCRdb applying MiXCR to the multiplex PCR reads. The sample has hundreds of thousands of distinct CDR3 sequences; 14% to 15% are singletons. Sequencing was carried out using blood. The receptors shown here come from a man between 18 and 29 years old with Graves' ophthalmopathy. Both conserved end residues are part of each CDR3. The D gene is left open where the match is weak. Some rows mark clone size as missing; the rest say once, few, many or name a class of expanded clone.

. | many | TRBJ2-5 | TRBV12-3/TRBV12-4 | CASSSGEGTQYF | TGTGCCAGCAGTTCAGGGGAGGGGACCCAGTACTTC
. | . | TRBJ2-7 | TRBV14 | CASSHYEGVTYEQYF | TGTGCCAGCAGCCACTACGAAGGAGTGACCTACGAGCAGTACTTC
TRBD2 | many | TRBJ2-5 | TRBV13 | CASSLRASGRSETQYF | TGTGCCAGCAGCTTAAGGGCTAGCGGGAGAAGTGAGACCCAGTACTTC
TRBD1 | . | TRBJ2-5 | TRBV24-1 | CATSDQIPGTGETQYF | TGTGCCACCAGTGATCAAATTCCCGGGACAGGGGAGACCCAGTACTTC
TRBD1 | many | TRBJ2-5 | TRBV3-1 | CASSQGTGKETQYF | TGTGCCAGCAGCCAAGGGACAGGGAAAGAGACCCAGTACTTC
TRBD1 | . | TRBJ2-1 | TRBV6-5 | CGSSYPTTGLDNEQFF | TGTGGCAGCAGTTACCCCACGACAGGGTTGGACAATGAGCAGTTCTTC
. | few | TRBJ2-7 | TRBV7-9 | CASSLEGGAHEQYF | TGTGCCAGCAGCTTAGAAGGCGGGGCCCACGAGCAGTACTTC
TRBD2 | . | TRBJ2-2 | TRBV6-1 | CASSILAGTNTGELFF | TGTGCCAGCAGTATACTAGCGGGGACGAACACCGGGGAGCTGTTTTTT
. | many | TRBJ1-6 | TRBV20-1 | CSARLREHSPLHF | TGCAGTGCTCGCCTCCGTGAGCATTCACCCCTCCACTTT
. | many | TRBJ1-5 | TRBV28 | CASSPPIRPQHF | TGTGCCAGCAGTCCTCCCATTCGGCCCCAGCATTTT
. | many | TRBJ1-2 | TRBV13 | CASSRNRWEYGYTF | TGTGCCAGCAGCCGGAATAGGTGGGAGTATGGCTACACCTTC
. | many | TRBJ2-5 | TRBV5-1 | CASSLSPDYLETQYF | TGCGCCAGCAGCTTATCCCCGGACTATTTGGAGACCCAGTACTTC
TRBD1 | . | TRBJ1-2 | TRBV4-1 | CASSPYRQGMDGYTF | TGCGCCAGCAGCCCTTATAGACAGGGGATGGACGGCTACACCTTC
. | many | TRBJ1-1 | TRBV7-2 | CASSLGGASWNTEAFF | TGTGCCAGCAGCTTGGGGGGGGCAAGTTGGAACACTGAAGCTTTCTTT
. | many | TRBJ1-1 | TRBV18 | CASLNMNTEAFF | TGTGCCAGCTTAAATATGAACACTGAAGCTTTCTTT